Sequencing of this TCR beta chain was carried out in a study of neurological immune-mediated disorders. As for the cDNA, it was generated by 5'RACE with 10-nucleotide random UMIs. TCRdb called the 5' RACE reads again in MiXCR, with one record for every CDR3 protein. The data contain 25,000 to 30,000 distinct CDR3 sequences, roughly a quarter of them seen just once; the ten biggest clones take up approximately 30%. The sorted-subset TCR libraries were prepared using some 920,000 CD4+ or CD8+ T cells as the starting material. In this sample, this clonotype turned up many times. The V gene lost 4 bases and the J gene lost 4 bases, with 10 bases spanning the gap. CDR3 length: 13 residues.

This clonotype originated in a man in his forties or fifties with HTLV-1-associated myelopathy (HAM/TSP). This chain links TRBV12-3 or TRBV12-4 with TRBJ2-5; no definite D call. Sequenced sample: CD4+ T cells from blood. CDR3 region: CASSWSQAETQYF. In DNA form, the CDR3 reads TGTGCCAGCAGTTGGAGCCAGGCAGAGACCCAGTACTTC.